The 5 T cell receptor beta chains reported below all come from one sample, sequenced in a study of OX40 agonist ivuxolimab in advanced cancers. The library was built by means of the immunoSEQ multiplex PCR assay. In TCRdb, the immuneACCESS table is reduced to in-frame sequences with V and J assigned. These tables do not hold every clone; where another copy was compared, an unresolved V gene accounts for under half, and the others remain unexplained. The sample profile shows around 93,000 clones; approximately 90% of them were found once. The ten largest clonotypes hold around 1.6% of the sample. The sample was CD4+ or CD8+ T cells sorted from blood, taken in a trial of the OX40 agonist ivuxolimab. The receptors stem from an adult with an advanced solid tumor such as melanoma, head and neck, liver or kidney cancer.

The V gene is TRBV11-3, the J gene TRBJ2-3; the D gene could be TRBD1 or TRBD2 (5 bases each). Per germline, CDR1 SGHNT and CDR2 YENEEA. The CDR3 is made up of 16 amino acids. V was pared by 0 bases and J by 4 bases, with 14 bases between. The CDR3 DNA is TGTGCCAGCAGCTTAGACCCCGGGGCCCGGGCAGATACGCAGTATTTT. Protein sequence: CASSLDPGARADTQYF.

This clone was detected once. The CDR3 DNA follows: TGTGCCAGCAGCTTGCCCTACCCAGGTGGGGGGGGCTACACCTTC. Translation gives CASSLPYPGGGGYTF. V gene TRBV5-6 combines with J gene TRBJ1-2; D is perhaps TRBD1 (5 bases). The V gene lost 1 base and the J gene lost 8 bases, with 18 bases spanning the gap. The germline V gene has CDR1 SGHDT and CDR2 YYEEEE. This CDR3 has 15 residues.

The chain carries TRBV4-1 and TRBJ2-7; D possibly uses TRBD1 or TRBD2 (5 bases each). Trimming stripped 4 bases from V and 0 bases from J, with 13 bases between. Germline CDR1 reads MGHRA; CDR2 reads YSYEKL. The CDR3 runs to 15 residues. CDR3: CASSLGTSSSYEQYF. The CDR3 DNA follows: TGCGCCAGCAGCCTTGGGACCTCGAGCTCCTACGAGCAGTACTTC.

The CDR3 DNA reads as TGCGCCAGCAGCCACAGGGACAGGGGAGGGGAGACCCAGTACTTC. It is translated as CASSHRDRGGETQYF. The chain carries TRBV4-3 and TRBJ2-5; 10 positions match TRBD1. The CDR3 runs to 15 residues. The germline gives CDR1 LGHNA, CDR2 YSLEER. Unmatched junction bases numbered 6, after V lost 3 bases and J lost 5 bases.

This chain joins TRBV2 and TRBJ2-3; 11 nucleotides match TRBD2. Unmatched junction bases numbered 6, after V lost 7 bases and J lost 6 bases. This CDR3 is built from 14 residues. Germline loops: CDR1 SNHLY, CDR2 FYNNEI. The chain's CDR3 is CASTPTSGTDTQYF. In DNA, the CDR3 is TGTGCCAGCACCCCGACTAGCGGGACGGATACGCAGTATTTT. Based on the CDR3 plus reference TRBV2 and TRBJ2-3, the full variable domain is EPEVTQTPSHQVTQMGQEVILRCVPISNHLYFYWYRQILGQKVEFLVSFYNNEISEKSEIFDDQFSVERPDGSNFTLKIRSTKLEDSAMYFCASTPTSGTDTQYFGPGTRLTVL.